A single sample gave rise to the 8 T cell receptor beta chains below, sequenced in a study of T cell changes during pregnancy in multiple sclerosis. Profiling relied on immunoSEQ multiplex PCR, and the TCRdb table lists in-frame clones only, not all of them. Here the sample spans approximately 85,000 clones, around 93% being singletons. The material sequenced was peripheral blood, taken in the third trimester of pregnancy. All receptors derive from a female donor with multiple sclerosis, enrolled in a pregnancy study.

Here the CDR3 reads CAISGTGFSGANVLTF. CDR3 sequence (DNA): TGTGCCATCAGCGGGACAGGGTTTTCTGGGGCCAACGTCCTGACTTTC. V and J are TRBV10-3 and TRBJ2-6; 9 bases map to TRBD1. The germline V gene encodes CDR1 ENHRY and CDR2 SYGVKD. The CDR3 covers 16 residues. V lost 6 bases and J lost 1; bases outside the gene matches: 4.

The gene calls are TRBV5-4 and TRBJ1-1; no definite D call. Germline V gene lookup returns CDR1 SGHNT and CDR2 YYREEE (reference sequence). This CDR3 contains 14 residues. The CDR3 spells CAFSGTVLNTEAFF. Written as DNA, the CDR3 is TGTGCATTCTCAGGAACGGTCTTGAACACTGAAGCTTTCTTT.

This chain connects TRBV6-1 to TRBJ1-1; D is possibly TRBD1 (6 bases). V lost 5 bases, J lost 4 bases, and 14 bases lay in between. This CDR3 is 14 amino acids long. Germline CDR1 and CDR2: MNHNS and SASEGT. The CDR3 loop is CASSPQGPVTEAFF. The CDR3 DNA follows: TGTGCCAGCAGTCCACAGGGTCCGGTCACTGAAGCTTTCTTT.

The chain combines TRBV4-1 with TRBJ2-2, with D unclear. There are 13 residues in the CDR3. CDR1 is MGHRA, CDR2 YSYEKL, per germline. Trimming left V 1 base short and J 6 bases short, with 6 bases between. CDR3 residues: CASSQVAAGELFF. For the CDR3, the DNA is TGCGCCAGCAGCCAAGTTGCAGCCGGGGAGCTGTTTTTT.

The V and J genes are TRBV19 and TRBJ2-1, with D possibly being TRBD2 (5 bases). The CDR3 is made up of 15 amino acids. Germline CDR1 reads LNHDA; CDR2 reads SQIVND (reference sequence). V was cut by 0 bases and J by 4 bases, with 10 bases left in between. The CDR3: CASSIEAVGYNEQFF. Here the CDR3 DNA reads TGTGCCAGTAGTATAGAAGCGGTGGGTTACAATGAGCAGTTCTTC.

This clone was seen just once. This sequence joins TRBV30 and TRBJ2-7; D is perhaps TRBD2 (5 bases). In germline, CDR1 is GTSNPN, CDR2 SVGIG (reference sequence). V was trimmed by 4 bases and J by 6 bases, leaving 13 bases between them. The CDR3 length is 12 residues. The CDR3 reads CAWTTWRSEQYF. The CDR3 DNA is TGTGCCTGGACCACCTGGAGGAGCGAGCAGTACTTC.

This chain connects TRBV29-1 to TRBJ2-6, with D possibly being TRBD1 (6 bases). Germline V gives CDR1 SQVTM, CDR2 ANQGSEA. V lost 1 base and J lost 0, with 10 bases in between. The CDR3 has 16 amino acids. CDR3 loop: CSVEGGRASGANVLTF. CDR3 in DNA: TGCAGCGTTGAAGGGGGGCGGGCCTCTGGGGCCAACGTCCTGACTTTC. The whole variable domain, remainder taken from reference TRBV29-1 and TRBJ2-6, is SAVISQKPSRDICQRGTSLTIQCQVDSQVTMMFWYRQQPGQSLTLIATANQGSEATYESGFVIDKFPISRPNLTFSTLTVSNMSPEDSSIYLCSVEGGRASGANVLTFGAGSRLTVL.

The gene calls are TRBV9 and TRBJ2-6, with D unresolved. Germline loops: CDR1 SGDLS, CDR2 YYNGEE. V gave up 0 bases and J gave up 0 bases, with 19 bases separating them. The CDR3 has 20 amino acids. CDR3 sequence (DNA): TGTGCCAGCAGCGTAGGGCCAGTTGCCCTTAAACGCTCTGGGGCCAACGTCCTGACTTTC. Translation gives CASSVGPVALKRSGANVLTF.